This T cell receptor (beta chain) was retrieved from a study of blood T cell repertoires in COVID-19. Study context: Material from acute and convalescent COVID-19 was sourced from the United States, Italy and Spain. From T cells, B-cell-depleted T cells, or PBMCs came the material, which was cDNA or gDNA.

CDR3 size: 15 residues. Trimming took 0 bases from V and 3 from J, leaving 10 bases between them. Germline values: CDR1 SGHRS, CDR2 YFSETQ. Assay used: immunoSEQ multiplex PCR; TCRdb lists only in-frame clones, some missing. The sample holds about 210,000 clones, 80% seen once. This clone turned up a few times. The rearrangement joins TRBV5-1 to TRBJ1-5; tentative D call: TRBD1 (5 bases). Source material: peripheral blood. This TCR was sampled from a human donor in a cohort sampled during active COVID-19. CDR3 sequence reads: CASSLGGLSNQPQHF. CDR3 nucleotide sequence: TGCGCCAGCAGCTTGGGGGGACTTTCCAATCAGCCCCAGCATTTT.